These T cell receptor beta chains were read from a single sample in a study of shared T cell receptors in the human thymus. The method was immunoSEQ multiplex PCR; TCRdb's version includes in-frame clones alone and lacks a portion of them. The sample lists hundreds of thousands of clones; around 87% were seen once. The same data also went into a second study, on human thymus T cells.

Material for sequencing was thymocytes. These receptors came from a boy younger than two with a congenital heart defect. The CDR3 runs from the conserved cysteine through the conserved F or W. The D gene is left open where the match is weak. Clone size, where shown, is once, few, many, or a class for clones that have expanded.

TRBD2	TRBV10-3	TRBJ2-1	.	CAIGGLSGSISYNEQFF	TGTGCCATCGGAGGCCTTAGCGGGAGTATTTCCTACAATGAGCAGTTCTTC
.	TRBV5-1	TRBJ2-1	.	CASSLRREGRYNEQFF	TGCGCCAGCAGCTTGAGGCGGGAAGGGAGATACAATGAGCAGTTCTTC
TRBD1	TRBV2	TRBJ2-7	few	CASSEAPRGPSYEQYF	TGTGCCAGCAGTGAAGCTCCGAGGGGGCCCTCCTACGAGCAGTACTTC
.	TRBV27	TRBJ1-5	.	CASSSASNRGNQPQHF	TGTGCCAGCAGTTCCGCCTCGAACAGAGGCAATCAGCCCCAGCATTTT
.	TRBV19	TRBJ1-1	.	CASSTNLGQKMNTEAFF	TGTGCCAGTAGTACAAACCTAGGACAGAAGATGAACACTGAAGCTTTCTTT
.	TRBV4-3	TRBJ2-7	.	CASSQEQKAESSYEQYF	TGCGCCAGCAGCCAAGAACAGAAAGCGGAAAGCTCCTACGAGCAGTACTTC
.	TRBV4-3	TRBJ2-5	.	CASSQEQGDEETQYF	TGCGCCAGCAGCCAAGAGCAAGGGGATGAAGAGACCCAGTACTTC
.	TRBV12-5	TRBJ2-5	once	CASALDCQETQYF	TGTGCTAGTGCCCTAGACTGCCAAGAGACCCAGTACTTC
TRBD2	TRBV5-4	TRBJ2-7	.	CASSPRLGGRAFEQYF	TGTGCCAGCAGCCCCCGGTTGGGCGGGAGGGCCTTCGAGCAGTACTTC
.	TRBV7-9	TRBJ2-5	.	CASSLALQETQYF	TGTGCCAGCAGCTTAGCCCTCCAAGAGACCCAGTACTTC
TRBD1	TRBV28	TRBJ2-7	.	CASSFWTGISEQYF	TGTGCCAGCAGCTTTTGGACAGGGATCTCCGAGCAGTACTTC
TRBD1	TRBV19	TRBJ2-5	.	CASSPGGWGETQYF	TGTGCCAGTTCTCCAGGGGGATGGGGAGAGACCCAGTACTTC
.	TRBV4-3	TRBJ2-3	.	CASSLRGGGTDTQYF	TGCGCCAGCAGCTTACGAGGGGGAGGCACAGATACGCAGTATTTT
TRBD1	TRBV5-6	TRBJ1-6	.	CASSSTGHNSPLHF	TGTGCCAGCAGCTCGACAGGGCATAATTCCCCCCTCCACTTT
TRBD1	TRBV5-4	TRBJ1-1	.	CASSSDRGQVGNTEAFF	TGTGCCAGCAGCTCGGACAGGGGGCAGGTAGGGAACACTGAAGCTTTCTTT
TRBD1	TRBV18	TRBJ2-7	once	CASSPQGARSYEQYF	TGTGCCAGCTCACCACAGGGGGCCCGGTCCTACGAGCAGTACTTC
.	TRBV7-6	TRBJ1-3	once	CASSFRGVTPSVLDSGNTIYF	TGTGCCAGCAGCTTCCGCGGGGTGACACCCAGCGTCCTAGACTCTGGAAACACCATATATTTT
.	TRBV28	TRBJ1-2	.	CASSEESAYGYTF	TGTGCCAGCAGTGAGGAGTCCGCGTATGGCTACACCTTC
.	TRBV18	TRBJ1-2	.	CASANAGLYGYTF	TGTGCCAGCGCAAACGCAGGGCTCTATGGCTACACCTTC
.	TRBV30	TRBJ2-5	.	CAWSLGGRSETQYF	TGTGCCTGGAGTCTTGGAGGGAGATCAGAGACCCAGTACTTC
.	TRBV28	TRBJ2-7	.	CASSLGTPAGQYF	TGTGCCAGCAGTTTAGGGACACCTGCGGGGCAGTACTTC
.	TRBV7-6	TRBJ2-7	.	CASSLRPECTYEQYF	TGTGCCAGCAGCTTACGTCCAGAATGCACGTACGAGCAGTACTTC
.	TRBV4-1	TRBJ1-1	.	CASSQGGENTEAFF	TGCGCCAGCAGCCAGGGGGGGGAGAACACTGAAGCTTTCTTT
TRBD1	TRBV25-1	TRBJ1-1	.	CASSVWSGTGGFTEAFF	TGTGCCAGCAGTGTGTGGTCTGGGACAGGGGGTTTTACTGAAGCTTTCTTT
TRBD1	TRBV5-4	TRBJ2-7	once	CASSLATGAKKYEQYF	TGTGCCAGCAGCTTGGCCACAGGGGCAAAAAAGTACGAGCAGTACTTC
.	TRBV6-5	TRBJ2-3	.	CASSYAESTDTQYF	TGTGCCAGCAGTTACGCAGAAAGCACAGATACGCAGTATTTT
.	TRBV5-6	TRBJ2-1	once	CASSPPGGEQFF	TGTGCCAGCAGCCCGCCGGGTGGAGAGCAGTTCTTC
TRBD2	TRBV7-6	TRBJ2-1	.	CASSAGTSGNTNEQFF	TGTGCCAGCAGCGCTGGGACTAGCGGGAACACGAATGAGCAGTTCTTC
TRBD1	TRBV14	TRBJ2-7	.	CASSRAGDRGPLGYEQYF	TGTGCCAGCAGCCGTGCAGGGGACAGGGGGCCCCTAGGCTACGAGCAGTACTTC
.	TRBV6-4	TRBJ2-1	.	CASSEDSSSYNEQFF	TGTGCCAGCAGTGAGGACTCGAGCTCCTACAATGAGCAGTTCTTC
.	TRBV7-2	TRBJ2-7	.	CASSLGEPGHLYEQYF	TGTGCCAGCAGCTTAGGAGAACCGGGACACCTCTACGAGCAGTACTTC
TRBD1	TRBV6-1	TRBJ2-5	.	CASSDPETDRPNQIETQYF	TGTGCCAGCAGTGACCCCGAAACGGACAGGCCGAACCAGATAGAGACCCAGTACTTC
TRBD1	TRBV27	TRBJ1-5	.	CASSRGTAYSNQPQHF	TGTGCCAGCAGTAGAGGGACAGCCTATAGCAATCAGCCCCAGCATTTT
TRBD1	TRBV7-9	TRBJ2-1	.	CASSAGTGSDEQFF	TGTGCCAGCAGCGCCGGGACAGGGAGCGATGAGCAGTTCTTC